This TCR beta chain was captured by sequencing in a study of spatial heterogeneity in lung cancer. Study overall: Matched bulk RNA-seq gave a T cell module score that correlated strongly with tumor-region TCR transcript counts. In raw reads, more than 9.5 appearances on average were recorded for each unique TCR and UMI combination.

Sample time point: sample taken at primary tumor resection. In each case, whole RNA from tumor, nontumor lung or frozen PBMC was sequenced unsorted. At least ten counts were recorded for this clonotype. Its antigen remains unknown. The length of the CDR3 is 14 residues. With 4 bases removed from V and 2 bases from J, the gap between germline ends came to 11 bases. Germline V gene lookup returns CDR1 SGHNT and CDR2 YYREEE (reference sequence). Each molecule of TCR cDNA was tagged with one unique molecular identifier. Via MiXCR, TCRdb re-called the 5' RACE reads, giving one row per CDR3 protein. The sample holds about 13,000 distinct CDR3 sequences, 3.2% seen once. Study-wide points: It was found that expanded intratumoral alpha and beta TCR counts tracked tumor mutation counts.

This sequence was found in a male donor with early-stage non-small cell lung cancer. The specimen was lung tumor tissue, collected at surgery. This chain joins TRBV5-4 and TRBJ2-3; D tentatively reads TRBD1 or TRBD2 (6 bases each). The DNA for the CDR3 is TGTGCCAGCAGCATACAGGGACTCACAGATACGCAGTATTTT. Its protein is CASSIQGLTDTQYF. Together with reference TRBV5-4 and TRBJ2-3, the CDR3 gives the full variable domain: ETGVTQSPTHLIKTRGQQVTLRCSSQSGHNTVSWYQQALGQGPQFIFQYYREEENGRGNFPPRFSGLQFPNYSSELNVNALELDDSALYLCASSIQGLTDTQYFGPGTRLTVL.